This T cell receptor (beta chain) comes out of a study of cytomegalovirus exposure and HLA in healthy donors. Details on this clone: Other DNA sequences of this sample code for an identical CDR3.

Amplification used 60 Vbeta primers and 13 Jbeta primers. The repertoire was sequenced with immunoSEQ multiplex PCR; TCRdb's copy has only in-frame clones and lacks some. The sample comprises approximately 160,000 clones, just under 80% of which are singletons, and about 7.7% rests with the top ten. The CDR3 loop spans 20 amino acids. The V and J genes are TRBV21-1 and TRBJ1-1; the tabulated D call, TRBD1, remains unverified against the DNA. TRBV21-1 is flagged as a pseudogene. This clonotype originated in a woman in her thirties or forties in good health and CMV-seropositive. Sequencing was carried out using PBMCs. Written as DNA, the CDR3 is TGTGCCAGCAGCAAAGTATGGGGACACCATGGATCTCCCATGAGCACTGAAGCTTTCTTT. Amino acids: CASSKVWGHHGSPMSTEAFF.